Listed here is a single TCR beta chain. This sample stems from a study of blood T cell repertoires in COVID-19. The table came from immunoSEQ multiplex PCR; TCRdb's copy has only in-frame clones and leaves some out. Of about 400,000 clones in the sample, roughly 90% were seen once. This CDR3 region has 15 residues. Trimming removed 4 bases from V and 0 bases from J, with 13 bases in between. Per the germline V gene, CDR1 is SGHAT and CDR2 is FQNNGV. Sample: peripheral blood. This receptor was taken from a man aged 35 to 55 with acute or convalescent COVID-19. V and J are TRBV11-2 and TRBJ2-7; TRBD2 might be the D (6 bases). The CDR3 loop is CASSSGLRHSYEQYF. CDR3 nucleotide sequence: TGTGCCAGCAGCTCAGGACTACGCCACTCCTACGAGCAGTACTTC.